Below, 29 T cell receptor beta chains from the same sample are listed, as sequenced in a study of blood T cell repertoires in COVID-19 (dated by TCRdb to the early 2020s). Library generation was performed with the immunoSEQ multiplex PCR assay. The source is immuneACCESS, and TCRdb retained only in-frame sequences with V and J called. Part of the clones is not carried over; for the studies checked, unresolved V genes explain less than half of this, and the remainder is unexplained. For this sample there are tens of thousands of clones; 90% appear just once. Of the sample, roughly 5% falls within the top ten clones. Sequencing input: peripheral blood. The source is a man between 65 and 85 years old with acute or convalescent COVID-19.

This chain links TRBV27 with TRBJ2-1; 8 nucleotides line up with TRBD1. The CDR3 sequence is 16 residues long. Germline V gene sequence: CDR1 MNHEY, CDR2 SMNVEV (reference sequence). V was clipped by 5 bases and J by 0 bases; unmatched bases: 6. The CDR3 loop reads CASSPGQGPSYNEQFF. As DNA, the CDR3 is TGTGCCAGCAGTCCCGGACAGGGCCCCTCCTACAATGAGCAGTTCTTC.

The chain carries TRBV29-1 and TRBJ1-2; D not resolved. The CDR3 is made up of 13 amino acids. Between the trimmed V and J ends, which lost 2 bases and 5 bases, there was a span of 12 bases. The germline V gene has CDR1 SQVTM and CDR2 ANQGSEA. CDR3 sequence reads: CSVEFAFRYGYTF. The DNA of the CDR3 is TGCAGCGTTGAATTCGCTTTTCGGTATGGCTACACCTTC.

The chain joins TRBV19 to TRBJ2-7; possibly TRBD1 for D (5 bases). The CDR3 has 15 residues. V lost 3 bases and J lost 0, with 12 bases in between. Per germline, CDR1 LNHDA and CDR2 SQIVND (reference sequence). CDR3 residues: CASSIAGASSYEQYF. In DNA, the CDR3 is TGTGCCAGTAGTATCGCTGGGGCAAGCTCCTACGAGCAGTACTTC.

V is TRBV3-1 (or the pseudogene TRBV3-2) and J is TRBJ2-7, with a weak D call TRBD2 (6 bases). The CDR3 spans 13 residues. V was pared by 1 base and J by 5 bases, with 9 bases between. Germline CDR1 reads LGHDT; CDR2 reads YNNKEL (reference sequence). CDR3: CASSQGRVDEQYF. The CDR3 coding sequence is TGTGCCAGCAGCCAAGGGAGGGTGGACGAGCAGTACTTC.

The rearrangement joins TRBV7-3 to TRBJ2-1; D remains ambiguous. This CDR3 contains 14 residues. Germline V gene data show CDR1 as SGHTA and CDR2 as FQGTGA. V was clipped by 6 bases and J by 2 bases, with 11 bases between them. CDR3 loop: CASSKRSPYNEQFF. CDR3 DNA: TGTGCCAGCAGTAAGAGGAGTCCCTACAATGAGCAGTTCTTC.

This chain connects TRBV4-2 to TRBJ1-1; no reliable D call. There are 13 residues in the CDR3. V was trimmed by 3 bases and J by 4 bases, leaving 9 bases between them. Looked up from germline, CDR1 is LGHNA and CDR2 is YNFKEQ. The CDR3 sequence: CASSHDTGTEAFF. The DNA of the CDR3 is TGTGCCAGCAGCCACGACACTGGCACTGAAGCTTTCTTT.

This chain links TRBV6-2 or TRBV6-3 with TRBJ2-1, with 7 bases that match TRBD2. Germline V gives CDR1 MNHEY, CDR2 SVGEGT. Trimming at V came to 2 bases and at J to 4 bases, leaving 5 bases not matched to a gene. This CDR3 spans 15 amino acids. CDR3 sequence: CASSYGAGPYNEQFF. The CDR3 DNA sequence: TGTGCCAGCAGTTACGGAGCGGGGCCTTACAATGAGCAGTTCTTC.

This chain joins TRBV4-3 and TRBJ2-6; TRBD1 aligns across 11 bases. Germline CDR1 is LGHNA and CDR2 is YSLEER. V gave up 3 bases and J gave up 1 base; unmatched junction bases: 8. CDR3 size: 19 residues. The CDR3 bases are TGCGCCAGCAGCCAGTTTCTCCGGGACAGGGGGTCTGGGGCCAACGTCCTGACTTTC. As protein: CASSQFLRDRGSGANVLTF.

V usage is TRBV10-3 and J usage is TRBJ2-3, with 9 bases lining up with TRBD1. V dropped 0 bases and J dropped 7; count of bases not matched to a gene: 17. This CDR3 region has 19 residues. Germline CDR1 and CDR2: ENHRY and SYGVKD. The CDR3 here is CAISESGGTGTGRRNTQYF. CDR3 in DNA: TGTGCCATCAGTGAGTCGGGGGGAACCGGGACAGGGCGCAGGAATACGCAGTATTTT.

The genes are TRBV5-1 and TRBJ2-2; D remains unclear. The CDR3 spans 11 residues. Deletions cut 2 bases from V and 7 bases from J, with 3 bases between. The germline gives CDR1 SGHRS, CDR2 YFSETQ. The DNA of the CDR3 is TGCGCCAGCAGCTTCGTCGGGGAGCTGTTTTTT. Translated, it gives CASSFVGELFF.

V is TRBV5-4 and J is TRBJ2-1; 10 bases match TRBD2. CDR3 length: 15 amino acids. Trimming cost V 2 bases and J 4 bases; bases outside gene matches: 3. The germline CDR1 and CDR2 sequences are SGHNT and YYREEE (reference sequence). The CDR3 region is CASSFGTSDYNEQFF. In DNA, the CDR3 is TGTGCCAGCAGCTTTGGGACTAGCGATTACAATGAGCAGTTCTTC.

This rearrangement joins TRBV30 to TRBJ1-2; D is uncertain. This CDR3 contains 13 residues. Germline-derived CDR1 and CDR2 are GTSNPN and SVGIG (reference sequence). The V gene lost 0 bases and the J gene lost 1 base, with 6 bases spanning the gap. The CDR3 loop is CAWSVGVNYGYTF. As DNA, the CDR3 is TGTGCCTGGAGTGTAGGAGTTAACTATGGCTACACCTTC.

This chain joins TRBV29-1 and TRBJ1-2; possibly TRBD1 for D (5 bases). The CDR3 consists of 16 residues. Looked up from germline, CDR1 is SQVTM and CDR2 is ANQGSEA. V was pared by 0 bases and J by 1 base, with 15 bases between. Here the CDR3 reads CSVEDIGQGLNYGYTF. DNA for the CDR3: TGCAGCGTTGAAGATATAGGTCAGGGCCTTAACTATGGCTACACCTTC.

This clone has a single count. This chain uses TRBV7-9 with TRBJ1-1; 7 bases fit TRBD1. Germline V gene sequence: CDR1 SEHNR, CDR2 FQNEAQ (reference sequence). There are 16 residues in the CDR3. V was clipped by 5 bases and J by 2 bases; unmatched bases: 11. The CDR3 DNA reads TGTGCCAGCAGCACCGGCAACGACAGGGCAAACACTGAAGCTTTCTTT. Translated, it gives CASSTGNDRANTEAFF.

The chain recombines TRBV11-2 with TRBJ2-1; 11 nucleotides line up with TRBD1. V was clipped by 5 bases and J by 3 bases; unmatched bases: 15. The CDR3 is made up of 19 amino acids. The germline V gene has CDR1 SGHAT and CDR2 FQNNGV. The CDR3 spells CASSRYADRGRGGYNEQFF. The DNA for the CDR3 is TGTGCCAGCAGCCGATACGCGGACAGGGGGCGAGGGGGCTACAATGAGCAGTTCTTC.

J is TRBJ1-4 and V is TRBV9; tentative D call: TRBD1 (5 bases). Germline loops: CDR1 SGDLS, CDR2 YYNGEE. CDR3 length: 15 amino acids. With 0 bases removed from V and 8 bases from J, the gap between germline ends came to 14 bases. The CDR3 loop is CASSVVVRVGEKLFF. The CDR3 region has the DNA TGTGCCAGCAGCGTAGTGGTCAGGGTGGGGGAAAAACTGTTTTTT.

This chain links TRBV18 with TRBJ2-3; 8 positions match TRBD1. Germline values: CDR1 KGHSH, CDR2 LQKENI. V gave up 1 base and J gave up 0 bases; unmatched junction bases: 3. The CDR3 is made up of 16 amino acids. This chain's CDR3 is CASSPQGQASTDTQYF. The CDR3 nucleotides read TGTGCCAGCTCACCACAGGGACAGGCTAGCACAGATACGCAGTATTTT.

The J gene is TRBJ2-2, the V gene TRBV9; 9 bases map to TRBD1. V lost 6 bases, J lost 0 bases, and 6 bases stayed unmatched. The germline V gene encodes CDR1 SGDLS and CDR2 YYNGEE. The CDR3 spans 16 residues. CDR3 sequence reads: CASTQRDRANTGELFF. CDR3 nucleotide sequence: TGTGCCAGCACCCAAAGGGACAGGGCGAACACCGGGGAGCTGTTTTTT.

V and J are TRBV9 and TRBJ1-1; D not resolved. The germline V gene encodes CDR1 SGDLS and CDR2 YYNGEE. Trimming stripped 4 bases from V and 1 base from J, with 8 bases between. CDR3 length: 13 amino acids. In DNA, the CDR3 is TGTGCCAGCAGCCGAGGTCGGAACACTGAAGCTTTCTTT. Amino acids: CASSRGRNTEAFF.

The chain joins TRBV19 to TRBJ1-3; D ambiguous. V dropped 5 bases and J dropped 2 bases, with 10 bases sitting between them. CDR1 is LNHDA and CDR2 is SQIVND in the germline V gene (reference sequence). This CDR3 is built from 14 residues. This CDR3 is CASSGRGPGNTIYF. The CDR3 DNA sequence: TGTGCCAGTAGTGGGCGCGGGCCTGGAAACACCATATATTTT.

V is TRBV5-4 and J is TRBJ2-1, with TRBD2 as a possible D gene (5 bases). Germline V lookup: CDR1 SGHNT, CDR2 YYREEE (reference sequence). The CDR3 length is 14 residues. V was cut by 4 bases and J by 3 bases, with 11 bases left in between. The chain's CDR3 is CASSPRAGYNEQFF. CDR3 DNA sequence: TGTGCCAGCAGCCCCCGTGCGGGCTACAATGAGCAGTTCTTC. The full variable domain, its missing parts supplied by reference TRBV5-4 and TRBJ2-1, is ETGVTQSPTHLIKTRGQQVTLRCSSQSGHNTVSWYQQALGQGPQFIFQYYREEENGRGNFPPRFSGLQFPNYSSELNVNALELDDSALYLCASSPRAGYNEQFFGPGTRLTVL.

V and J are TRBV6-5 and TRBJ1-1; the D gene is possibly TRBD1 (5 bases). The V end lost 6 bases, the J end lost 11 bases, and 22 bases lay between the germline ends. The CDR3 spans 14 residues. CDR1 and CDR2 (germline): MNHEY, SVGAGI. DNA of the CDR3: TGTGCCAGCAGCGACGGTTGGGGCCCACGTTGGGCTTTCTTT. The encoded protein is CASSDGWGPRWAFF.

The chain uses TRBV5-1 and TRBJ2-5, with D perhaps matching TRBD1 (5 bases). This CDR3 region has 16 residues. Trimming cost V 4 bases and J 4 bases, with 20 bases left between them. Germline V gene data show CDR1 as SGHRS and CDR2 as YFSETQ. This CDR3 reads CASSPGAGKISETQYF. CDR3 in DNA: TGCGCCAGCAGCCCAGGAGCAGGGAAGATCTCAGAGACCCAGTACTTC.

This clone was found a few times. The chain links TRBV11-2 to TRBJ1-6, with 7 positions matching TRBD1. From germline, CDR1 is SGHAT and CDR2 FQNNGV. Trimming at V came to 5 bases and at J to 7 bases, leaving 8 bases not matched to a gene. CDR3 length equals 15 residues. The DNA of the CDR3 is TGTGCCAGCAGCAAGACCGGGACAGAGAATTCACCCCTCCACTTT. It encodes CASSKTGTENSPLHF.

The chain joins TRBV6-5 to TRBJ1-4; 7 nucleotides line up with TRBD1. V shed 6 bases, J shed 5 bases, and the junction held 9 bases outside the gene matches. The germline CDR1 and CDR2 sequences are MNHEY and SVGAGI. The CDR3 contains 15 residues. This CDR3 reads CASSPHRGENEKLFF. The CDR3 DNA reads TGTGCCAGCAGCCCCCACAGGGGTGAGAATGAAAAACTGTTTTTT.

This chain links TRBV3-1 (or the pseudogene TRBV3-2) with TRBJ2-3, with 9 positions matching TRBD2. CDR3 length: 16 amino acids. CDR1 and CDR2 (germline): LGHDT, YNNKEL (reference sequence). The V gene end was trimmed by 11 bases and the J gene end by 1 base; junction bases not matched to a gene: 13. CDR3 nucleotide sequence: TGTGCCGAGACCCTTCAGCGGGGGGACCGCACAGATACGCAGTATTTT. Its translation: CAETLQRGDRTDTQYF.

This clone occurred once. CDR3: CASSWGHLTYNEQFF. The CDR3 nucleotides read TGCGCCAGCAGCTGGGGACATCTAACCTACAATGAGCAGTTCTTC. J is TRBJ2-1 and V is TRBV5-1; D is perhaps TRBD1 (6 bases). Germline values: CDR1 SGHRS, CDR2 YFSETQ. The CDR3 has 15 amino acids. With 3 bases removed from V and 2 bases from J, the gap between germline ends came to 12 bases.

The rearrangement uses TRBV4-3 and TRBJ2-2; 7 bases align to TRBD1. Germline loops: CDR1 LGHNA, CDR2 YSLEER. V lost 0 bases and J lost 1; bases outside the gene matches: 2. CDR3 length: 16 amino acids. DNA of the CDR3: TGCGCCAGCAGCCAAGAGGCAGGGGGGAACACCGGGGAGCTGTTTTTT. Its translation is CASSQEAGGNTGELFF.

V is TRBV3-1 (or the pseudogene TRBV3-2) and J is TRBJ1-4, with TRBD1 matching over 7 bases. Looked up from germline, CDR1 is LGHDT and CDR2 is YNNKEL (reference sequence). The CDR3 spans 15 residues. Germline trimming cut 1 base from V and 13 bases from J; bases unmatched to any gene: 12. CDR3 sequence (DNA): TGTGCCAGCAGCCAAGGGACAGGCGGTCGATGGGGACTGTTTTTT. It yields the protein CASSQGTGGRWGLFF.